What follows are 28 T cell receptor beta chains derived from one specimen sequenced in a study of control samples from healthy donors and cancer patients. Libraries were prepared by immunoSEQ multiplex PCR; TCRdb keeps only in-frame clonotypes and omits some of them. The sample yields 85,000 to 110,000 clones, around 89% seen once. Specimen: PBMCs. The receptors originated from a man aged 60-69 years with lung cancer.

The count of this clone is one. This chain uses TRBV24-1 with TRBJ2-7; possibly TRBD2 for D (7 bases). This CDR3 is built from 16 residues. Germline CDR1 reads KGHDR; CDR2 reads SFDVKD. Trimming left V 5 bases short and J 0 bases short, with 16 bases between. Here the CDR3 DNA reads TGTGCCACCAGTGCCCGGGGGGCCCCAAGCTCCTACGAGCAGTACGTC. It specifies CATSARGAPSSYEQYV.

V gene TRBV6-1 combines with J gene TRBJ2-4; tentatively, D is TRBD2 (6 bases). CDR1 is MNHNS, CDR2 SASEGT, per germline. V was cut by 1 base and J by 6 bases, with 10 bases left in between. The CDR3 spans 14 residues. The CDR3 nucleotides are TGTGCCAGCAGTGAAGGACTAGGAGGAAACATTCAGTACTTC. Its translation is CASSEGLGGNIQYF.

Only one count was recorded for this clone. The chain links TRBV20-1 to TRBJ1-1; a possible D gene is TRBD1 (5 bases). The CDR3 length is 14 residues. Trimming shortened V by 3 bases and J by 0 bases, and 11 bases separated the two germline ends. The germline V gene has CDR1 DFQATT and CDR2 SNEGSKA (reference sequence). In DNA, the CDR3 is TGCAGTGCTAGTAGTGGGGCCGTGAACACTGAAGCTTTCTTT. The encoded protein is CSASSGAVNTEAFF.

The rearrangement joins TRBV5-1 to TRBJ1-5, with TRBD1 matching over 8 bases. J gave up 0 bases and V 4 bases, and 6 bases lay outside the gene matches. Germline V gene data show CDR1 as SGHRS and CDR2 as YFSETQ. This CDR3 is built from 16 residues. The CDR3 spells CASSVTGGDSNQPQHF. CDR3 sequence (DNA): TGCGCCAGCAGCGTAACAGGGGGGGATAGCAATCAGCCCCAGCATTTT.

In this sample, this clone turned up a few times. The rearrangement joins TRBV18 to TRBJ2-2; D is unclear. The CDR3 has 12 residues. V shed 4 bases and J shed 8 bases, with 8 bases lying between them. CDR1 is KGHSH, CDR2 LQKENI, per germline. CDR3 DNA: TGTGCCAGCTCACGACGTGAAGGGGAGCTGTTTTTT. The encoded protein is CASSRREGELFF.

The J gene is TRBJ1-3, the V gene TRBV30, with 7 bases that match TRBD1. J gave up 4 bases and V 3 bases, and 3 bases lay outside the gene matches. Germline CDR1 reads GTSNPN; CDR2 reads SVGIG (reference sequence). There are 13 residues in the CDR3. The CDR3 sequence is CAWSDRVGNTIYF. The DNA of the CDR3 is TGTGCCTGGAGCGACAGGGTGGGAAACACCATATATTTT.

V gene TRBV6-4 combines with J gene TRBJ1-1; the D is unclear. Germline V gene data show CDR1 as MRHNA and CDR2 as SNTAGT. V shed 6 bases and J shed 1 base, with 9 bases lying between them. There are 13 residues in the CDR3. DNA of the CDR3: TGTGCCAGCAGCTTCGATAGGAACACTGAAGCTTTCTTT. Translating gives CASSFDRNTEAFF.

This chain uses TRBV10-3 with TRBJ2-2; D assignment may be TRBD1 or TRBD2 (6 bases each). V dropped 3 bases and J dropped 4 bases, with 9 bases sitting between them. The length of the CDR3 is 14 residues. CDR1 is ENHRY, CDR2 SYGVKD, per germline. The CDR3 sequence is CAISEGGGTGELFF. CDR3 bases: TGTGCCATCAGTGAAGGAGGGGGCACCGGGGAGCTGTTTTTT.

The rearrangement joins TRBV7-3 to TRBJ2-6; D is undetermined. V lost 2 bases, J lost 11 bases, and 10 bases lay in between. Looked up from germline, CDR1 is SGHTA and CDR2 is FQGTGA. The CDR3 loop spans 13 amino acids. This CDR3 reads CASSLAPNDVLTF. Here the CDR3 DNA reads TGTGCCAGCAGCTTAGCGCCCAACGACGTCCTGACTTTC.

The chain employs TRBV24-1 and TRBJ1-5; 7 bases match TRBD1. This CDR3 has 14 residues. Germline CDR1 reads KGHDR; CDR2 reads SFDVKD. Trimming took 6 bases from V and 3 from J; bases not matched to a gene: 4. CDR3 bases: TGTGCCACCAGTACGACAGGGCCCAATCAGCCCCAGCATTTT. Its translation is CATSTTGPNQPQHF.

This sequence joins TRBV24-1 and TRBJ2-1, with D possibly being TRBD1 (6 bases). This CDR3 comprises 17 residues. With 3 bases removed from V and 2 bases from J, the gap between germline ends came to 16 bases. Germline V CDR1 and CDR2: KGHDR, SFDVKD. For the CDR3, the DNA is TGTGCCACCAGTGATCCTCCCGGCAGGGGCCCCTACAATGAGCAGTTCTTC. It encodes CATSDPPGRGPYNEQFF.

V gene TRBV12-3 or TRBV12-4 combines with J gene TRBJ2-2; D gene ambiguous. This CDR3 spans 12 amino acids. Trimming took off 6 bases at V and 6 bases at J, with 8 bases between the two ends. The CDR3 spells CASSPLSGELFF. DNA of the CDR3: TGTGCCAGCAGCCCTCTTTCCGGGGAGCTGTTTTTT.

The chain has TRBV9 and TRBJ2-5; D possibly corresponds to TRBD1 (6 bases). Trimming shortened V by 2 bases and J by 2 bases, and 7 bases separated the two germline ends. CDR3 size: 13 residues. In germline, CDR1 is SGDLS, CDR2 YYNGEE. The CDR3 spells CASSVDRQETQYF. CDR3 sequence (DNA): TGTGCCAGCAGCGTGGACAGACAAGAGACCCAGTACTTC.

This clone appeared once. This chain connects TRBV3-1 (or the pseudogene TRBV3-2) to TRBJ2-2; 7 nucleotides agree with TRBD2. Germline CDR1 is LGHDT and CDR2 is YNNKEL (reference sequence). CDR3 length equals 15 residues. V was pared by 2 bases and J by 4 bases, with 4 bases of the junction left unmatched. The CDR3 loop reads CASSQSAGVTGELFF. The CDR3 region has the DNA TGTGCCAGCAGCCAAAGCGCGGGGGTCACCGGGGAGCTGTTTTTT.

The chain joins TRBV5-4 to TRBJ2-7; tentative D call: TRBD2 (5 bases). Germline V lookup: CDR1 SGHNT, CDR2 YYREEE (reference sequence). The CDR3 runs 12 residues. Trimming cost V 0 bases and J 12 bases, with 13 bases left between them. CDR3 DNA sequence: TGTGCCAGCAGCTTGGAAGGAGGCCCCATGTACGTC. Translated, it gives CASSLEGGPMYV.

This clone was seen just once. This chain links TRBV27 with TRBJ2-7; 13 bases map to TRBD2. The CDR3 runs to 17 residues. The V gene end was trimmed by 5 bases and the J gene end by 2 bases; junction bases not matched to a gene: 9. Germline V gives CDR1 MNHEY, CDR2 SMNVEV (reference sequence). CDR3 bases: TGTGCCAGCAGTGGACGACTAGCGGGGGGCCGAACCTACGAGCAGTACTTC. Translation gives CASSGRLAGGRTYEQYF.

This clone appeared a few times. V gene TRBV30 combines with J gene TRBJ2-3; D is possibly TRBD1 or TRBD2 (5 bases each). The germline CDR1 and CDR2 sequences are GTSNPN and SVGIG (reference sequence). The CDR3 is made up of 14 amino acids. The V and J ends lost 5 bases and 2 bases respectively, with 14 bases between them. CDR3 bases: TGTGCCTGGGGGGGTCGGCTGGTCACAGATACGCAGTATTTT. This translates into CAWGGRLVTDTQYF.

The CDR3 region is CTSSQDGSGGISYEQYF. As DNA, the CDR3 is TGCACCAGCAGCCAAGACGGTAGCGGGGGGATCTCCTACGAGCAGTACTTC. The J gene is TRBJ2-7, the V gene TRBV1; the D segment call TRBD2 is taken from the table without a DNA check. TRBV1 is listed as a pseudogene. The CDR3 runs to 17 residues.

The rearrangement uses TRBV7-9 and TRBJ2-5; D perhaps matches TRBD1 (6 bases). The V and J ends lost 3 bases and 5 bases respectively, with 13 bases between them. Germline loops: CDR1 SEHNR, CDR2 FQNEAQ (reference sequence). There are 14 residues in the CDR3. CDR3 in amino acids: CASSLGQGIETQYF. CDR3 in DNA: TGTGCCAGCAGCTTGGGGCAGGGGATCGAGACCCAGTACTTC.

This clone occurred once. The chain employs TRBV5-1 and TRBJ1-2; the match to TRBD1 covers 9 bases. Germline assignment: CDR1 SGHRS and CDR2 YFSETQ. The CDR3 is 14 amino acids. Germline trimming cut 0 bases from V and 6 bases from J; bases unmatched to any gene: 3. The CDR3 DNA reads as TGCGCCAGCAGCTTGGGACAGGGGGATGATGGCTACACCTTC. Protein sequence: CASSLGQGDDGYTF.

J is TRBJ1-1 and V is TRBV5-8; D remains ambiguous. Germline CDR1 is SGHTS and CDR2 is YDEGEE. V was clipped by 1 base and J by 1 base, with 5 bases between them. This CDR3 is built from 13 residues. CDR3 region: CASSLTRNTEAFF. DNA for the CDR3: TGTGCCAGCAGCTTGACAAGGAACACTGAAGCTTTCTTT.

The rearrangement uses TRBV2 and TRBJ2-2; the match to TRBD2 covers 10 bases. The V and J ends lost 5 bases and 1 base, in that order; junction bases with no gene match: 10. The CDR3 contains 18 residues. Germline CDR1 and CDR2: SNHLY and FYNNEI. This CDR3 is CASSPKGLAGENTGELFF. For the CDR3, the DNA is TGTGCCAGCAGTCCTAAGGGGCTAGCGGGGGAGAACACCGGGGAGCTGTTTTTT.

J is TRBJ2-1 and V is TRBV5-4; a possible D gene is TRBD1 (6 bases). CDR3 length: 15 amino acids. With 2 bases removed from V and 2 bases from J, the gap between germline ends came to 11 bases. Germline assignment: CDR1 SGHNT and CDR2 YYREEE (reference sequence). The CDR3 sequence: CASSLQGPPYNEQFF. As DNA, the CDR3 is TGTGCCAGCAGCTTACAGGGTCCCCCCTACAATGAGCAGTTCTTC.

The CDR3 DNA reads TGTGCCTGGAGTGTAGGTAGCTCCTATAATTCACCCCTCCACTTT. Protein product: CAWSVGSSYNSPLHF. V gene TRBV30 combines with J gene TRBJ1-6, with D unresolved. Germline V gives CDR1 GTSNPN, CDR2 SVGIG (reference sequence). There are 15 residues in the CDR3. The V end was cut by 0 bases, the J end by 0 bases, with 6 bases between.

V usage is TRBV6-5 and J usage is TRBJ2-3; possibly TRBD2 for D (5 bases). Germline assignment: CDR1 MNHEY and CDR2 SVGAGI. V was shortened by 2 bases and J by 2 bases, with 8 bases between the two germline ends. The CDR3 consists of 14 residues. In DNA, the CDR3 is TGTGCCAGCAGTTACGAGGGCCTCACAGATACGCAGTATTTT. Residues: CASSYEGLTDTQYF.

This clone has more than one count but fewer than ten. V gene TRBV10-2 combines with J gene TRBJ1-1, with unresolved D. The CDR3 consists of 13 residues. Trimming removed 5 bases at V and 1 base at J, with 8 bases between. Germline V gene lookup returns CDR1 WSHSY and CDR2 SAAADI. The CDR3 region is CASSLQPNTEAFF. CDR3 DNA sequence: TGCGCCAGCAGTTTACAGCCGAACACTGAAGCTTTCTTT.

The J gene is TRBJ2-3, the V gene TRBV5-4; possible D gene TRBD2, 5 bases. The CDR3 runs to 14 residues. The germline gives CDR1 SGHNT, CDR2 YYREEE (reference sequence). Between the trimmed V and J ends, which lost 6 bases and 1 base, there was a span of 12 bases. Here the CDR3 DNA reads TGTGCCAGCACCCCGGGGTGGGGCACAGATACGCAGTATTTT. It is translated as CASTPGWGTDTQYF.

This chain links TRBV14 with TRBJ2-3; no firm D call. V lost 1 base and J 4 bases, leaving 3 bases between the germline ends. CDR3 length equals 12 residues. Germline V gene lookup returns CDR1 SGHDN and CDR2 FVKESK. The CDR3 spells CASSQVPDTQYF. CDR3 DNA: TGTGCCAGCAGCCAAGTACCAGATACGCAGTATTTT.